A single sample gave rise to the 13 T cell receptor beta chains below, sequenced in a study of chemoradiotherapy in HPV16-positive cancers. Data came from immunoSEQ multiplex PCR; TCRdb stores just in-frame clones and leaves some out. The data show about 7,900 clones, 85% to 90% seen once. The material was blood, obtained from a patient who underwent chemoradiotherapy. These TCRs come from a human donor with HPV-associated anogenital cancer.

The gene calls are TRBV19 and TRBJ1-5, with D possibly matching TRBD1 (6 bases). In germline, CDR1 is LNHDA, CDR2 SQIVND (reference sequence). The ends were cut back, 9 bases at V and 0 bases at J, with 12 bases in the middle. The CDR3 spans 14 residues. CDR3 coding DNA: TGTGCCAGGGGACACCTAATTAGCAATCAGCCCCAGCATTTT. Its protein product is CARGHLISNQPQHF.

The genes are TRBV25-1 and TRBJ1-5; TRBD1 aligns across 7 bases. The CDR3 is made up of 16 amino acids. The junction had 9 bases not matched to a gene; V was cut back by 4 bases and J by 3 bases. Germline CDR1 reads MGHDK; CDR2 reads SYGVNS. CDR3 region: CASSGGGQLSNQPQHF. In DNA form, the CDR3 reads TGTGCCAGCAGTGGAGGGGGACAGCTTTCCAATCAGCCCCAGCATTTT.

The rearrangement links TRBV6-5 to TRBJ1-4; D gene ambiguous. The V end was cut by 5 bases, the J end by 3 bases, with 10 bases between. CDR1 is MNHEY, CDR2 SVGAGI, per germline. This CDR3 has 14 residues. The chain's CDR3 is CASSRGWANEKLFF. The CDR3 nucleotides read TGTGCCAGCAGTCGGGGATGGGCTAATGAAAAACTGTTTTTT.

In nucleotides, the CDR3 is TGCGCCAGCAGGACTTTAGTGGGGGCCTACGAGCAGTACTTC. It codes for CASRTLVGAYEQYF. This chain connects TRBV5-1 to TRBJ2-7, with D perhaps matching TRBD1 or TRBD2 (5 bases each). V lost 5 bases and J lost 2, with 14 bases in between. CDR3 length equals 14 residues. Germline V gene data show CDR1 as SGHRS and CDR2 as YFSETQ.

This chain links TRBV7-9 with TRBJ1-2, with TRBD1 matching over 7 bases. Germline CDR1 and CDR2: SEHNR and FQNEAQ (reference sequence). This CDR3 has 12 amino acids. V lost 7 bases, J lost 6 bases, and 5 bases stayed unmatched. CDR3 sequence: CASNPTGNGYTF. The CDR3 DNA follows: TGTGCCAGCAACCCGACAGGGAATGGCTACACCTTC. Full variable domain (rest looked up from reference TRBV7-9 and TRBJ1-2): DTGVSQNPRHKITKRGQNVTFRCDPISEHNRLYWYRQTLGQGPEFLTYFQNEAQLEKSRLLSDRFSAERPKGSFSTLEIQRTEQGDSAMYLCASNPTGNGYTFGSGTRLTVV.

This chain uses TRBV19 with TRBJ2-5; 13 nucleotides line up with TRBD2. J was trimmed by 0 bases and V by 7 bases; bases with no gene match: 5. CDR3 length: 16 residues. Germline loops: CDR1 LNHDA, CDR2 SQIVND (reference sequence). CDR3 sequence: CASTGTSGTYQETQYF. CDR3 bases: TGTGCCAGTACCGGGACTAGCGGGACGTACCAAGAGACCCAGTACTTC. The full variable domain, in which reference TRBV19 and TRBJ2-5 provide the parts outside the CDR3, is DGGITQSPKYLFRKEGQNVTLSCEQNLNHDAMYWYRQDPGQGLRLIYYSQIVNDFQKGDIAEGYSVSREKKESFPLTVTSAQKNPTAFYLCASTGTSGTYQETQYFGPGTRLLVL.

The rearrangement uses TRBV29-1 and TRBJ2-2, with TRBD2 matching 8 bases. The V and J ends lost 2 bases and 5 bases, in that order; junction bases with no gene match: 10. The length of the CDR3 is 16 residues. From germline, CDR1 is SQVTM and CDR2 ANQGSEA. The CDR3: CSVESGRGGRTGELFF. CDR3 coding DNA: TGCAGCGTTGAATCGGGTCGGGGGGGGAGGACCGGGGAGCTGTTTTTT.

The genes are TRBV10-2 and TRBJ2-2; 7 positions match TRBD2. The V segment lost 8 bases and the J segment 1 base; nucleotides outside the gene matches: 4. The germline CDR1 and CDR2 sequences are WSHSY and SAAADI. The CDR3 is 14 amino acids. CDR3 sequence (DNA): TGCGCCAGCTCTCTAGCGGAGAACACCGGGGAGCTGTTTTTT. Translation: CASSLAENTGELFF.

The genes are TRBV7-2 and TRBJ2-1; weak D call: TRBD1 (5 bases). There are 14 residues in the CDR3. V was clipped by 7 bases and J by 2 bases, with 12 bases between them. The germline V gene has CDR1 SGHTA and CDR2 FQGNSA. CDR3 residues: CASTVGRAYNEQFF. The CDR3 bases are TGTGCCAGCACAGTAGGCAGGGCCTACAATGAGCAGTTCTTC.

The chain recombines TRBV7-8 with TRBJ1-3; D is undetermined. The CDR3 spans 16 residues. Germline loops: CDR1 SGHVS, CDR2 FQNEAQ. Trimming took off 1 base at V and 0 bases at J, with 10 bases between the two ends. This chain's CDR3 is CASSLGVSYSGNTIYF. CDR3 in DNA: TGTGCCAGCAGCTTAGGCGTCTCATACTCTGGAAACACCATATATTTT.

The genes are TRBV27 and TRBJ2-1; D call uncertain. The V and J ends lost 3 bases and 3 bases respectively, with 0 bases between them. Per germline, CDR1 MNHEY and CDR2 SMNVEV (reference sequence). The CDR3 spans 11 residues. This CDR3 reads CASSFYNEQFF. The DNA for the CDR3 is TGTGCCAGCAGTTTCTACAATGAGCAGTTCTTC.

This clone was observed a few times. J is TRBJ1-1 and V is TRBV11-2; a weak D match, TRBD1 (5 bases). The CDR3 has 13 amino acids. Germline lookup yields CDR1 SGHAT and CDR2 FQNNGV. The germline V and J ends were trimmed by 4 bases and 6 bases, with 12 bases remaining between them. The CDR3 DNA sequence: TGTGCCAGCAGCTCCGTCAGGGACCCTGAAGCTTTCTTT. As protein: CASSSVRDPEAFF.

The chain combines TRBV27 with TRBJ2-4; 10 positions agree with TRBD2. The CDR3 is 20 residues long. Germline CDR1 is MNHEY and CDR2 is SMNVEV (reference sequence). The V gene end was trimmed by 9 bases and the J gene end by 1 base; junction bases not matched to a gene: 21. DNA of the CDR3: TGTGCCAGGTGGGGGGGAGCCGGAGCGGGAGGGCCCGGGGCCAAAAACATTCAGTACTTC. Translation gives CARWGGAGAGGPGAKNIQYF.